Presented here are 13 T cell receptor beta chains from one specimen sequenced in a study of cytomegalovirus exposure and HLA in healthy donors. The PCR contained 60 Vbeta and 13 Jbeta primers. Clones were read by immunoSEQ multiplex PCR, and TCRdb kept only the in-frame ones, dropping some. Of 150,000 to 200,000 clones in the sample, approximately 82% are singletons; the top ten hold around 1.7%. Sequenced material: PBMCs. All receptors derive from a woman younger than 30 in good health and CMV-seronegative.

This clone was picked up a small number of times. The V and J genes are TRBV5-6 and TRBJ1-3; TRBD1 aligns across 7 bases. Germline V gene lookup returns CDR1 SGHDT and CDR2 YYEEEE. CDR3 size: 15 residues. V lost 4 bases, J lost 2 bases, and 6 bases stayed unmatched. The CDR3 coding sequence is TGTGCCAGCAGCGACCTAGACAGGGCTGGAAACACCATATATTTT. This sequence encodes CASSDLDRAGNTIYF.

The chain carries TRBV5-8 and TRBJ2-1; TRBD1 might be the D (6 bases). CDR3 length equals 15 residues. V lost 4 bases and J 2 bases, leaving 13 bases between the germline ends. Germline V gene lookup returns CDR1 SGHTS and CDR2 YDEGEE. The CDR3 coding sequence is TGTGCCAGCAGCAGAGGACAGCTTACCTACAATGAGCAGTTCTTC. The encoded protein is CASSRGQLTYNEQFF.

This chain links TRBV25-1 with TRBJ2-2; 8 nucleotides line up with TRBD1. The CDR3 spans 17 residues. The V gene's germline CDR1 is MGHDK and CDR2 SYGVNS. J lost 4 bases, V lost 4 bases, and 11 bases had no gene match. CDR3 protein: CASSGWSGTGTTGELFF. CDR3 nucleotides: TGTGCCAGCAGTGGCTGGTCCGGGACAGGTACCACCGGGGAGCTGTTTTTT.

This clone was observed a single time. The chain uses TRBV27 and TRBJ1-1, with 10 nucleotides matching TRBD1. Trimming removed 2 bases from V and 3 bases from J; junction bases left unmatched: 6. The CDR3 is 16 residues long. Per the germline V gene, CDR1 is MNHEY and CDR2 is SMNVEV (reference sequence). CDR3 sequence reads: CASSLIGQGVDTEAFF. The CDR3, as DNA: TGTGCCAGCAGTTTAATCGGACAGGGGGTTGACACTGAAGCTTTCTTT.

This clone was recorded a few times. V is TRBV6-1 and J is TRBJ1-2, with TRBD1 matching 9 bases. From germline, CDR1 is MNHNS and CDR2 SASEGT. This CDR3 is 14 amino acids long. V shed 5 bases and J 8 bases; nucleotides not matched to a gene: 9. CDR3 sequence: CASSHKNRGHGYTF. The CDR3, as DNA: TGTGCCAGCAGTCACAAAAACAGGGGGCACGGCTACACCTTC.

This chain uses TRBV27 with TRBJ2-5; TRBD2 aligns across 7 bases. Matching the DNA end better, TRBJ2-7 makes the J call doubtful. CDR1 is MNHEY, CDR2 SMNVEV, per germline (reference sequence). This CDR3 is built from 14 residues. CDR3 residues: CATSPGLTSYEQYF. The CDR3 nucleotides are TGTGCCACGAGCCCGGGACTAACGTCCTACGAGCAGTACTTC.

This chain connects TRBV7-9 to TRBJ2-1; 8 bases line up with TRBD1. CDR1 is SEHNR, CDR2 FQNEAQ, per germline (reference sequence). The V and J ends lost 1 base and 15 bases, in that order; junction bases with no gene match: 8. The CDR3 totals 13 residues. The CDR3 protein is CASSLVVLRGLFF. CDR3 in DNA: TGTGCCAGCAGCTTAGTAGTCCTCAGGGGGCTGTTCTTC.

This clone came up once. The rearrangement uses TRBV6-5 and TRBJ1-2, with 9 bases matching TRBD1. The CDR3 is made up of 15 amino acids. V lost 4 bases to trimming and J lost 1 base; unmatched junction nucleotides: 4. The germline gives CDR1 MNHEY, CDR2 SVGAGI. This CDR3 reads CASSSGTGRNYGYTF. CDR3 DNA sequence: TGTGCCAGCAGTTCCGGGACAGGGCGTAACTATGGCTACACCTTC.

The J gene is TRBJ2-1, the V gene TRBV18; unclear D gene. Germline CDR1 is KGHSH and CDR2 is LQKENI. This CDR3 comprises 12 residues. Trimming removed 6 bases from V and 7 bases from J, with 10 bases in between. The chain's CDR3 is CASSPIGNEQFF. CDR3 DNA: TGTGCCAGCTCCCCCATCGGGAATGAGCAGTTCTTC.

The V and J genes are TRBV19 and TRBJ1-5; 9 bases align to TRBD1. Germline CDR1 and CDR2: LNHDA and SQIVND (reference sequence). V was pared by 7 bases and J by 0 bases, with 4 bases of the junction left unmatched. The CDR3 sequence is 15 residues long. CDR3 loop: CASTLDRGSNQPQHF. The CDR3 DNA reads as TGTGCCAGTACCCTGGACAGGGGTAGCAATCAGCCCCAGCATTTT.

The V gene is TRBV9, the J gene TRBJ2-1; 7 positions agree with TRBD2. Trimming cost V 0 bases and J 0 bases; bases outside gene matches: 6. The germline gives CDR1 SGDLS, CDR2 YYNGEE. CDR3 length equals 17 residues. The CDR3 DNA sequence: TGTGCCAGCAGCGTAGAGGGCGGGAGTAGCTCCTACAATGAGCAGTTCTTC. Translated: CASSVEGGSSSYNEQFF.

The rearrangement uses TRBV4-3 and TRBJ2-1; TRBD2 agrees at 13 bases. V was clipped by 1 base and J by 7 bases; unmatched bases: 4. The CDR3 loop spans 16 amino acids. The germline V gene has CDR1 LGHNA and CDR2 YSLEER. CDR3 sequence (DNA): TGCGCCAGCAGCCAAGGACTAGCGGGAGGAACTAATGAGCAGTTCTTC. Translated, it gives CASSQGLAGGTNEQFF.

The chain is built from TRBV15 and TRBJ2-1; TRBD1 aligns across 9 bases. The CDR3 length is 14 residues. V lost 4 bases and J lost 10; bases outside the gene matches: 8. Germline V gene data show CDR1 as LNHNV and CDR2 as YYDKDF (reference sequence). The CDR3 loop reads CATSKNRGRGEQFF. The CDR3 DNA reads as TGTGCCACCAGCAAGAACAGGGGGCGGGGGGAGCAGTTCTTC.